Sequencing of this T cell receptor beta chain was carried out in a study of beta chain features in type 1 diabetes. Notes on the study in general: Type 1 diabetes patients showed a moderate but significant shortening of TCRB CDR3s in all four CD4+ subsets. For patients, the naive, central memory and Treg TCRB repertoires appeared more alike than for healthy donors. Resolution of whether HLA type affects TCRB rearrangement was not achieved here. For type 1 diabetes patients, VDJ junctions showed fewer insertions and more deletions.

The authors reverse transcribed all of the isolated RNA, so sequencing captured expressed TCRB transcripts. Naive, central memory and regulatory T cell samples came to a mean of approximately 3.57 million reads. Clones were sequenced by immunoSEQ multiplex PCR, and TCRdb holds only the in-frame ones, with some missing. The sample has a few hundred thousand clones, under 20% seen once. Trimming pared 1 base from V and 4 bases from J, leaving 14 bases between. CDR1 is LNHNV and CDR2 is YYDKDF in the germline V gene (reference sequence). The CDR3 totals 15 residues. This clone was counted a few times. The target antigen is unknown.

The rearrangement links TRBV15 to TRBJ2-7; perhaps TRBD2 as D (6 bases). Sequencing used naive CD4+ T cells from blood. The receptor's source is a man younger than 45 with type 1 diabetes. This chain's CDR3 is CATSRVAGSLYEQYF. The CDR3, as DNA: TGTGCCACCAGCAGAGTTGCGGGATCCCTTTACGAGCAGTACTTC.